The 9 T cell receptor beta chains below were found in one sample sequenced in a study of T cells after yellow fever vaccination (dated by TCRdb to about 2019). Library preparation was by 5' RACE. Data came from an Illumina HiSeq 2500. The public reads were reprocessed in TCRdb via fastp at Q25 and MiXCR, keeping in-frame beta chains. Every distinct CDR3 protein forms one entry, paired with its most common genes and DNA. This sample is represented by under 700,000 distinct CDR3 sequences; about 17% of them were singletons. The top ten hold 15% to 20% of the sample. Read against the paper, the sample's treatment or condition label means: live attenuated yellow fever vaccine strain. This specimen was PBMCs, taken roughly 5 days after the first yellow fever vaccination. Receptors originate from a man younger than 35 who received the YFV17D yellow fever vaccine.

There are a few counts of this clonotype. This sequence joins TRBV6-2 or TRBV6-3 and TRBJ2-1; 8 positions match TRBD1. The V gene end was trimmed by 7 bases and the J gene end by 4 bases; junction bases not matched to a gene: 9. Germline CDR1 and CDR2: MNHEY and SVGEGT. The CDR3 loop spans 15 amino acids. CDR3 residues: CASKLQGGWYNEQFF. Written as DNA, the CDR3 is TGTGCCAGCAAACTACAGGGGGGCTGGTACAATGAGCAGTTCTTC.

The J gene is TRBJ2-2, the V gene TRBV20-1, with 7 bases identical to TRBD1. The junction had 6 bases not matched to a gene; V was cut back by 4 bases and J by 7 bases. CDR3 length: 13 residues. The V gene's germline CDR1 is DFQATT and CDR2 SNEGSKA (reference sequence). The CDR3 loop is CSATGQADGELFF. The CDR3 bases are TGCAGTGCTACCGGACAGGCGGACGGGGAGCTGTTTTTT.

This clonotype was picked up a small number of times. The genes are TRBV7-8 and TRBJ2-3, with D possibly matching TRBD2 (5 bases). Trimming stripped 0 bases from V and 1 base from J, with 8 bases between. The CDR3 is 15 residues long. Germline values: CDR1 SGHVS, CDR2 FQNEAQ. CDR3: CASSLARTGTDTQYF. As DNA, the CDR3 is TGTGCCAGCAGCTTAGCCCGGACTGGCACAGATACGCAGTATTTT.

This clonotype was detected a few times. The chain couples TRBV12-3 or TRBV12-4 to TRBJ1-1, with D unresolved. The V end lost 6 bases, the J end lost 2 bases, and 19 bases lay between the germline ends. The CDR3 loop spans 16 amino acids. The DNA for the CDR3 is TGTGCCAGCAGCCAACGCCCACCGGCCAAAAACACTGAAGCTTTCTTT. The encoded protein is CASSQRPPAKNTEAFF.

Worth noting for this clonotype: A much larger clone sits a single nucleotide away, making a read error possible. The V gene is TRBV27, the J gene TRBJ2-1; D possibly uses TRBD1 or TRBD2 (5 bases each). The V gene lost 3 bases and the J gene lost 5 bases, with 14 bases spanning the gap. The CDR3 has 15 amino acids. Germline CDR1 reads MNHEY; CDR2 reads SMNVEV (reference sequence). Written as DNA, the CDR3 is TGTGCCAGCAGTTTTTCGGCAATGGGACACAATGAGCAGTTCTTC. This gives the protein CASSFSAMGHNEQFF.

This sequence joins TRBV4-3 and TRBJ1-2, with a tentative D call TRBD1 (6 bases). Germline CDR1 and CDR2: LGHNA and YSLEER. The CDR3 length is 14 residues. The V and J ends lost 1 base and 4 bases respectively, with 10 bases between them. The CDR3 here is CASSQVGGSYGYTF. Written as DNA, the CDR3 is TGCGCCAGCAGCCAAGTCGGGGGCAGCTATGGCTACACCTTC.

There are a few counts of this clonotype. The chain is built from TRBV21-1 and TRBJ2-1; the table calls TRBD1, which could not be checked here. TRBV21-1 is termed a pseudogene. The CDR3 contains 11 residues. The CDR3 spells CASSDRQGRFF. The CDR3 nucleotides are TGTGCCAGCAGCGACCGACAGGGAAGGTTCTTC.

The chain combines TRBV5-4 with TRBJ1-6, with D perhaps TRBD1 (6 bases). CDR1 is SGHNT and CDR2 is YYREEE in the germline V gene (reference sequence). The CDR3 totals 14 residues. V lost 0 bases to trimming and J lost 7 bases, with 8 bases between them. The CDR3 sequence is CASSLEQGNSPLHF. DNA of the CDR3: TGTGCCAGCAGCTTGGAACAGGGAAATTCACCCCTCCACTTT.

V is TRBV19 and J is TRBJ2-7, with a tentative D call TRBD1 (6 bases). The CDR3 length is 14 residues. Germline V gives CDR1 LNHDA, CDR2 SQIVND (reference sequence). V lost 10 bases to trimming and J lost 4 bases, with 20 bases between them. As DNA, the CDR3 is TGTGCCACCGCCTTCGGACAGTTTGGGTACGAGCAGTACTTC. It specifies CATAFGQFGYEQYF.